The clone carrying this TCR beta chain showed up just once. What it recognizes is unknown. V dropped 0 bases and J dropped 0 bases, with 2 bases sitting between them. This CDR3 is 13 amino acids long. Looked up from germline, CDR1 is SGHTA and CDR2 is FQGTGA. Produced via immunoSEQ multiplex PCR; TCRdb's table is partial and in-frame only. Among about 140,000 clones listed, roughly 84% were seen once. These data are taken from a study of T cell responses to AZD1222 COVID-19 vaccine. Overall study findings and caveats: Vaccine-associated CD4 TCRs ranged over spike, dominating at 160-218 and 743-854.

This chain uses TRBV7-3 with TRBJ1-2; D ambiguous. Material: peripheral blood, obtained on day 0 of AZD1222 vaccination. The sequence was collected from an adult in good health. CDR3 sequence reads: CASSLTANYGYTF. CDR3 coding DNA: TGTGCCAGCAGCTTAACAGCTAACTATGGCTACACCTTC.